This T cell receptor (beta chain) originates from a study of cytomegalovirus exposure and HLA in healthy donors. The PCR used 60 Vbeta and 13 Jbeta primers. Generated by immunoSEQ multiplex PCR, the TCRdb table keeps only in-frame clones and is missing some. Altogether about 52,000 clones are present, roughly three fifths being singletons, with the ten largest covering 12%. CDR3 length: 15 residues. Germline V gene sequence: CDR1 SGHNT, CDR2 YYREEE (reference sequence). The V segment lost 2 bases and the J segment 1 base; nucleotides outside the gene matches: 3. The sample was PBMCs. This TCR was recovered from a human donor in good health. J is TRBJ1-5 and V is TRBV5-4; 7 bases agree with TRBD1. CDR3 residues: CASSLQGMSNQPQHF. Here the CDR3 DNA reads TGTGCCAGCAGCTTACAGGGGATGAGCAATCAGCCCCAGCATTTT.